The clone carrying this T cell receptor (beta chain) has a handful of counts. Its target is not known. cDNA libraries of TCR beta carried unique molecular identifiers. TCRdb passed the PCR reads through MiXCR, listing each CDR3 protein once. The sample yields hundreds of thousands of distinct CDR3 sequences, 30% seen once. This sample is drawn from a study of post-analysis software for immune sequencing data. Study-wide points: When patients were compared with controls, 5 or 6 TRBV segments were more frequent, TRBV5-6, TRBV5-1 and TRBV20-1 among them.

The CDR3 has 13 amino acids. CDR1 is SGHDT and CDR2 is YYEEEE in the germline V gene. The J segment lost 7 bases and the V segment lost 2 bases, leaving 5 bases of the junction unmatched. Sequencing was done on a sample of blood. The genes are TRBV5-6 and TRBJ1-2; TRBD1 matches at 7 bases. This TCR was recovered from a girl between 5 and 17 years old with multiple sclerosis. The CDR3 region is CASSFPDRAGYTF. In DNA form, the CDR3 reads TGTGCCAGCAGCTTTCCCGACAGGGCTGGCTACACCTTC.